The text below deals with one T cell receptor beta chain. The antigen is unknown. It was second doses at about 4 or about 12 weeks that were pooled. The sample originates from a study of T cell responses to AZD1222 COVID-19 vaccine. V dropped 0 bases and J dropped 7 bases, with 10 bases sitting between them. The CDR3 totals 14 residues. CDR1 is SGDLS, CDR2 YYNGEE, per germline. Assay used: immunoSEQ multiplex PCR; TCRdb lists only in-frame clones, some missing. Seen here are 80,000 to 100,000 clones, around 87% observed once, and the top ten hold under 3%. Study-level findings and limits: Following two doses of AZD1222, Spike-specific TCR breadth and depth rose. Females made up more of the donors, who were largely white British, and clonal diversity may have come out too low.

This receptor was identified in an adult who received the AZD1222 COVID-19 vaccine. This sample comprised peripheral blood, obtained 28 days after the second AZD1222 dose. This rearrangement joins TRBV9 to TRBJ2-2; D remains unclear. The CDR3 DNA follows: TGTGCCAGCAGCGTAGGACTTCTTGACGGGGAGCTGTTTTTT. It yields the protein CASSVGLLDGELFF.